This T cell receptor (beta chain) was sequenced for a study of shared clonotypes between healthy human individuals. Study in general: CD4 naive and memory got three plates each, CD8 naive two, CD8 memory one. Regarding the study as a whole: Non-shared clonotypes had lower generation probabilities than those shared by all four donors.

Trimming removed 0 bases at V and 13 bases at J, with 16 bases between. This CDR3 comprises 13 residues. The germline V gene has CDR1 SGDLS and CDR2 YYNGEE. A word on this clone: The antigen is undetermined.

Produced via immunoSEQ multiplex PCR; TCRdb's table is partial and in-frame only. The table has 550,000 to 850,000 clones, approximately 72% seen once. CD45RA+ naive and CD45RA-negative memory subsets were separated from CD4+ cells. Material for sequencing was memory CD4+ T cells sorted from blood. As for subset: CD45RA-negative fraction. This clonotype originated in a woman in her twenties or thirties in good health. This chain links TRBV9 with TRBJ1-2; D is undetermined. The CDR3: CASSVDLNDRFTF. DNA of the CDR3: TGTGCCAGCAGCGTAGACCTTAATGACCGGTTCACCTTC.